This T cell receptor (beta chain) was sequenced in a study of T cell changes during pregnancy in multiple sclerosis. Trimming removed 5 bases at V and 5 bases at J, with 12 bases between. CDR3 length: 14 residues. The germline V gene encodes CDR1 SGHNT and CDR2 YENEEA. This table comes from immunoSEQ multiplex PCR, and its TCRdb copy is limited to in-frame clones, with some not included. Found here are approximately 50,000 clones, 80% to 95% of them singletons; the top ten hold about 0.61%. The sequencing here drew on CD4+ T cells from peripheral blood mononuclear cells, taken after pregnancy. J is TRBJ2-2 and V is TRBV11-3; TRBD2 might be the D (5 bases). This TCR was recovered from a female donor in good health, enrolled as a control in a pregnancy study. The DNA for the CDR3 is TGTGCCAGCAGCCCGGACTTTTCTACCGGGGAGCTGTTTTTT. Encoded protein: CASSPDFSTGELFF.